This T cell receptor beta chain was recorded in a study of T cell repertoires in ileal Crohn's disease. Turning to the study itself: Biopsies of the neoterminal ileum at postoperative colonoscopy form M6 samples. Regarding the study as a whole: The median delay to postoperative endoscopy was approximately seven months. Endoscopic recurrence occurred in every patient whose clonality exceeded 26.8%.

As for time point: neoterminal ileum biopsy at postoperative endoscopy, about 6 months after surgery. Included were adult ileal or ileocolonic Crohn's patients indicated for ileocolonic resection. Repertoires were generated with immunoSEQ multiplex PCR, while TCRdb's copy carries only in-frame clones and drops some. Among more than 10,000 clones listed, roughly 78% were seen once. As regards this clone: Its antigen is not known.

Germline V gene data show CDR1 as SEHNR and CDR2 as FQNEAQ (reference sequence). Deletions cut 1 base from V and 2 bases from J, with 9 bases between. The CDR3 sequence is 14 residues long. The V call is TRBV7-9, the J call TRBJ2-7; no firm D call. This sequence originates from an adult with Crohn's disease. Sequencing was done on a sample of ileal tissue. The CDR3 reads CASSLVGETYEQYF. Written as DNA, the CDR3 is TGTGCCAGCAGCTTAGTCGGAGAAACCTACGAGCAGTACTTC.